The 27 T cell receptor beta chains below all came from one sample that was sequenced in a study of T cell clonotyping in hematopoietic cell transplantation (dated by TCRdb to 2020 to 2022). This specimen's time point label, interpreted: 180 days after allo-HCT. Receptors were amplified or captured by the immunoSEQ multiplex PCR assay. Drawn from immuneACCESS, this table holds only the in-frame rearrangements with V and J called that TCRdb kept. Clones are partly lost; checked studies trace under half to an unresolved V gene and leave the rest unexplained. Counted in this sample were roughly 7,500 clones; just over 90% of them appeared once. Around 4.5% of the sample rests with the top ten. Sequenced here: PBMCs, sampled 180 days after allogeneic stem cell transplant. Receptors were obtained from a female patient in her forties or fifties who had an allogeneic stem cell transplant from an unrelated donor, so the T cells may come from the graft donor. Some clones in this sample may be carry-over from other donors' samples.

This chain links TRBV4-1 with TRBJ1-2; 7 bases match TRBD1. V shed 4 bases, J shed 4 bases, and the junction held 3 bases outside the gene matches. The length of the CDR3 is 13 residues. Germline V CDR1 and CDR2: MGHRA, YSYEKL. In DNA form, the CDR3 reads TGCGCCAGCAGCCTGACAGGGATCTATGGCTACACCTTC. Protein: CASSLTGIYGYTF.

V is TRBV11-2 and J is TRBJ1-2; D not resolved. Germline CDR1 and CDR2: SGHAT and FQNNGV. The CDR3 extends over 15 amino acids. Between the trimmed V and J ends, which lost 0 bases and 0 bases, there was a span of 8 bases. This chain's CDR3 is CASSLDQNPNYGYTF. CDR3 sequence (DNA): TGTGCCAGCAGCTTAGATCAAAACCCTAACTATGGCTACACCTTC.

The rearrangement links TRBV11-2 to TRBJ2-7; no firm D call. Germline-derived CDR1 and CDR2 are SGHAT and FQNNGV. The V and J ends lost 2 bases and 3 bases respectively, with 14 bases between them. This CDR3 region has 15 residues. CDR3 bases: TGTGCCAGCAGCTTATTGGTATCCCAGAACTACGAGCAGTACTTC. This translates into CASSLLVSQNYEQYF.

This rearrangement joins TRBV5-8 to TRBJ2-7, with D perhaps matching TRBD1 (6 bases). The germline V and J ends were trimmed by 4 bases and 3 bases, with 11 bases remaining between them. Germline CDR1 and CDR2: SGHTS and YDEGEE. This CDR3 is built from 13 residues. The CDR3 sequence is CASSPGQYYEQYV. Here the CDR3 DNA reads TGTGCCAGCAGCCCCGGACAGTACTACGAGCAGTACGTC.

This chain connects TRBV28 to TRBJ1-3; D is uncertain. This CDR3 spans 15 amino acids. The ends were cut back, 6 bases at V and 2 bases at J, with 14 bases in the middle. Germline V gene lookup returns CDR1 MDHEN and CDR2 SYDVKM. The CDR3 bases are TGTGCCAGCAGCGTCCACGGCCCCCCTGGAAACACCATATATTTT. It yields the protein CASSVHGPPGNTIYF.

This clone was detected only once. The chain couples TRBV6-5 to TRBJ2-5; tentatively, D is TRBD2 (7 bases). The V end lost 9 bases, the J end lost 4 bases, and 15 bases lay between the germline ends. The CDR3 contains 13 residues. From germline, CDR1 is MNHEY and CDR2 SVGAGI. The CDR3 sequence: CASSPRGAETQYF. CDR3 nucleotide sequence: TGTGCCAGTTCACCCCGGGGGGCAGAGACCCAGTACTTC.

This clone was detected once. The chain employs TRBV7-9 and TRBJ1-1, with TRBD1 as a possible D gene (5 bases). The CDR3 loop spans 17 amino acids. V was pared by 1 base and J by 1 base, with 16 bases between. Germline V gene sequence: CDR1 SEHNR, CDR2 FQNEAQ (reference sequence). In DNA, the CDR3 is TGTGCCAGCAGCTTAGGGGCAGGGATGGGAAGGAACACTGAAGCTTTCTTT. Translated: CASSLGAGMGRNTEAFF.

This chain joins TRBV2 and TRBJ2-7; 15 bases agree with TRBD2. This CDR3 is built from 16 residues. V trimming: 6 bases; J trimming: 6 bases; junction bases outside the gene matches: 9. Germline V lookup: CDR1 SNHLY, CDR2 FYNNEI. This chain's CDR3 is CASRGLAGGTMGEQYF. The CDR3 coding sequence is TGTGCCAGCAGGGGACTAGCGGGAGGTACGATGGGCGAGCAGTACTTC.

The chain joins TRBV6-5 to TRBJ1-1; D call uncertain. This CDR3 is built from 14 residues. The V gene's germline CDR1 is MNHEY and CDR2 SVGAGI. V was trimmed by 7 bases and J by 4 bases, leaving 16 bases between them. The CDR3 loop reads CASTKGRLATEAFF. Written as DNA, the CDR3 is TGTGCCAGCACCAAGGGCAGGTTGGCCACTGAAGCTTTCTTT.

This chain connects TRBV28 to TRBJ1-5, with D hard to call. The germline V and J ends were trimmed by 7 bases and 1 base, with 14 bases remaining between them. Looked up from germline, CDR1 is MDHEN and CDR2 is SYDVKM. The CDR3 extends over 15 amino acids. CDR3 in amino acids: CASKAVIASNQPQHF. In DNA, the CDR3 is TGTGCCAGCAAGGCAGTGATAGCGAGCAATCAGCCCCAGCATTTT.

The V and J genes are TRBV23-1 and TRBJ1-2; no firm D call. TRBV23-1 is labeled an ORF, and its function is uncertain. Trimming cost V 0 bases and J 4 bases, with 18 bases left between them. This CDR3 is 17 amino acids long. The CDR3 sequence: CASSQSIQVKPIYGYTF. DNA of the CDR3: TGCGCCAGCAGTCAATCGATTCAGGTGAAGCCTATCTATGGCTACACCTTC.

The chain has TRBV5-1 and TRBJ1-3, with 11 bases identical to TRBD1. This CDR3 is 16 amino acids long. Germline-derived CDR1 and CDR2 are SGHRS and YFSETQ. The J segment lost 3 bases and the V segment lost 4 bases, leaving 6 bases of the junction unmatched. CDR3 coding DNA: TGCGCCAGCAGCCCCCGGACAGGGGGCTTTGGAAACACCATATATTTT. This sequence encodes CASSPRTGGFGNTIYF.

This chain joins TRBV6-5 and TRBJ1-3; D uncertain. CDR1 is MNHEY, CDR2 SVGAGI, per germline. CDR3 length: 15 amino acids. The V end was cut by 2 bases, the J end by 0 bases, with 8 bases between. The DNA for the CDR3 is TGTGCCAGCAGTTACGACTTAAGCTCTGGAAACACCATATATTTT. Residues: CASSYDLSSGNTIYF.

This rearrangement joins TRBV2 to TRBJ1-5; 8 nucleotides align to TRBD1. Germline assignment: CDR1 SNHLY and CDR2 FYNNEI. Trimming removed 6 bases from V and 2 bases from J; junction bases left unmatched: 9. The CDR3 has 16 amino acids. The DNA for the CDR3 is TGTGCCAGCAGCGCTGGACAGGGACGAGGCAATCAGCCCCAGCATTTT. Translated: CASSAGQGRGNQPQHF.

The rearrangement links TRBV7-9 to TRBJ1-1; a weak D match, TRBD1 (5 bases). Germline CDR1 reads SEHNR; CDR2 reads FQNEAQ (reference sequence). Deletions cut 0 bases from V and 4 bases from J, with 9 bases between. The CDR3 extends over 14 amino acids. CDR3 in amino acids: CASSLAGGTTEAFF. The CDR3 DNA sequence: TGTGCCAGCAGCTTAGCGGGCGGGACCACTGAAGCTTTCTTT.

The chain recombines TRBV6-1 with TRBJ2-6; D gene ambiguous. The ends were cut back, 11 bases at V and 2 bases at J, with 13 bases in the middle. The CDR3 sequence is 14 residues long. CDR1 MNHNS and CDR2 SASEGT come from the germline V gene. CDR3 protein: CAATASTGANVLTF. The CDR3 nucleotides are TGTGCCGCAACCGCATCAACTGGGGCCAACGTCCTGACTTTC.

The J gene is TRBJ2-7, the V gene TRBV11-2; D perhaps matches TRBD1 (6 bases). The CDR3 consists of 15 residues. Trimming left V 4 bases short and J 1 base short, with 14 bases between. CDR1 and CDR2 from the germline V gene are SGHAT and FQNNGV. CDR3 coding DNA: TGTGCCAGCAGCTCCAAACAGGGTATGTCCTACGAGCAGTACTTC. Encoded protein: CASSSKQGMSYEQYF.

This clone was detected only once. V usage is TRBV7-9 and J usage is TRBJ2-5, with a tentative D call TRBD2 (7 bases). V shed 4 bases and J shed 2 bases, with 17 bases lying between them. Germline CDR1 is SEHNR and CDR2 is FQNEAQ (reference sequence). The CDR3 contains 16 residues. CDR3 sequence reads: CASSYQGLAVQETQYF. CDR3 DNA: TGTGCCAGCAGCTACCAGGGGCTAGCGGTTCAAGAGACCCAGTACTTC. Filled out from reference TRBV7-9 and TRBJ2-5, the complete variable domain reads DTGVSQNPRHKITKRGQNVTFRCDPISEHNRLYWYRQTLGQGPEFLTYFQNEAQLEKSRLLSDRFSAERPKGSFSTLEIQRTEQGDSAMYLCASSYQGLAVQETQYFGPGTRLLVL.

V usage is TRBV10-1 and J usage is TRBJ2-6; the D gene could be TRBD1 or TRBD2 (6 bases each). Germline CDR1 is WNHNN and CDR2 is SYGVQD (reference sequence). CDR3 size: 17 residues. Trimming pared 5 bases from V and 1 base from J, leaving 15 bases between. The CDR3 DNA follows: TGCGCCAGCAGTCCAAACCGGGGGCTGTCTGGGGCCAACGTCCTGACTTTC. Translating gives CASSPNRGLSGANVLTF.

The CDR3 loop is CASSPVGGGYTF. The CDR3 DNA is TGTGCCAGCTCACCAGTAGGAGGAGGCTACACCTTC. The rearrangement joins TRBV18 to TRBJ1-2; D not certain. Germline-derived CDR1 and CDR2 are KGHSH and LQKENI. The V end was cut by 2 bases, the J end by 8 bases, with 9 bases between. The CDR3 contains 12 residues.

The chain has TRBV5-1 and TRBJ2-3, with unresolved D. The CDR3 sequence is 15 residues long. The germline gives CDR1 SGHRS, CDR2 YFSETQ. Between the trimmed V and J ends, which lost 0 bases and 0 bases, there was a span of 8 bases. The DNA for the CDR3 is TGCGCCAGCAGCTTGGCCCCGGGCAGCACAGATACGCAGTATTTT. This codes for CASSLAPGSTDTQYF.

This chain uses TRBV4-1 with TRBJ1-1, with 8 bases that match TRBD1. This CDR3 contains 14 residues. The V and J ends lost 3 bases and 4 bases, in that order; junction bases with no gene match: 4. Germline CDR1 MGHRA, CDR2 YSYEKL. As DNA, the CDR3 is TGCGCCAGCAGCCACCGGACAGGGATCACTGAAGCTTTCTTT. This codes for CASSHRTGITEAFF.

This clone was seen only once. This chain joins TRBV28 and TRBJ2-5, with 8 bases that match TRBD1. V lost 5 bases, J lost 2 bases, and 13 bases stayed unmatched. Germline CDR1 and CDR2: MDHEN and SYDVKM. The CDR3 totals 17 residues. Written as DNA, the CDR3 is TGTGCCAGCAGTGACCCACAATCCGGGACAGGTCAAGAGACCCAGTACTTC. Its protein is CASSDPQSGTGQETQYF.

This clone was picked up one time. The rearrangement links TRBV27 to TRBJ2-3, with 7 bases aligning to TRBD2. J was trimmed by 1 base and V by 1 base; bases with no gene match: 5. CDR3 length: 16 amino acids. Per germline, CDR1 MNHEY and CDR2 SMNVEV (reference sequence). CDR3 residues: CASSLFPGRGTDTQYF. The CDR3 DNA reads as TGTGCCAGCAGTTTATTCCCAGGGAGGGGCACAGATACGCAGTATTTT.

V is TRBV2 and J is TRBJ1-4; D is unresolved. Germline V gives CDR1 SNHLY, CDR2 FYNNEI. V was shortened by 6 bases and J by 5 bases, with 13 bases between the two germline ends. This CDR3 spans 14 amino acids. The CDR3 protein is CASRASLRNEKLFF. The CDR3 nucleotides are TGTGCCAGCAGGGCCTCTCTGCGGAATGAAAAACTGTTTTTT.

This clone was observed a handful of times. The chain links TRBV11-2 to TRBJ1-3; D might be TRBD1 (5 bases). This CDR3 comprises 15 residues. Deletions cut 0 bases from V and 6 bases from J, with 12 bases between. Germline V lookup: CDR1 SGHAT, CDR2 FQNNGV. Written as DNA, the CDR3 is TGTGCCAGCAGCTTAGATCCGCGACAGTTAAACACCATATATTTT. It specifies CASSLDPRQLNTIYF.

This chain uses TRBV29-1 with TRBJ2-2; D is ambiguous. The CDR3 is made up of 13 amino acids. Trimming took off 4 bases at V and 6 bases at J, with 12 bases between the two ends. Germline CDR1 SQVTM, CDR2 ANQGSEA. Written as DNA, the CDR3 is TGCAGCGTTGGTAAAGGTTTGGCCGGGGAGCTGTTTTTT. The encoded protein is CSVGKGLAGELFF.